Listed below are T cell receptor beta chains from one sample, sequenced in a study of T cell responses to AZD1222 COVID-19 vaccine. This table comes from immunoSEQ multiplex PCR, and its TCRdb copy is limited to in-frame clones, with some not included. The sample carries under 150,000 clones, 90% recorded once. The material was peripheral blood, obtained 28 days after the second AZD1222 dose. The receptors come from an adult who received the AZD1222 COVID-19 vaccine. CDR3s include the opening cysteine and the closing phenylalanine or tryptophan. The order of the fields is clone size, J gene, V gene, D gene, CDR3 protein, CDR3 DNA. D genes are given only for firm matches. Only part of the rows carry a size: once, few, many, or a class if the clone is expanded.

size: .; J: TRBJ2-1; V: TRBV7-6; D: TRBD2; CDR3: CASSSTGTIGPREQFF; DNA: TGTGCCAGCAGTTCCACCGGGACTATAGGACCCCGGGAGCAGTTCTTC
size: .; J: TRBJ1-1; V: TRBV28; D: .; CDR3: CASGTGEAFF; DNA: TGTGCCAGCGGCACCGGTGAAGCTTTCTTT
size: .; J: TRBJ1-5; V: TRBV27; D: .; CDR3: CASSLRDNQPQHF; DNA: TGTGCCAGCAGTTTAAGGGATAATCAGCCCCAGCATTTT
size: .; J: TRBJ1-1; V: TRBV6-5; D: .; CDR3: CASRRWEIEAFF; DNA: TGTGCCAGCAGGAGATGGGAGATTGAAGCTTTCTTT
size: .; J: TRBJ1-1; V: TRBV6-5; D: TRBD1; CDR3: CASRRDRGVNTEAFF; DNA: TGTGCCAGCAGACGGGACAGGGGGGTGAACACTGAAGCTTTCTTT
size: .; J: TRBJ1-1; V: TRBV15; D: .; CDR3: CATSRVIGYNTEAFF; DNA: TGTGCCACCAGCAGAGTTATAGGGTACAACACTGAAGCTTTCTTT
size: .; J: TRBJ1-6; V: TRBV18; D: .; CDR3: CASSTTGSNNSPLHF; DNA: TGTGCCAGCTCCACGACGGGTTCAAATAATTCACCCCTCCACTTT
size: .; J: TRBJ2-3; V: TRBV5-1; D: .; CDR3: CASSLAAGTATEQDTQYF; DNA: TGCGCCAGCAGCTTGGCCGCGGGGACGGCTACCGAACAAGATACGCAGTATTTT
size: .; J: TRBJ1-1; V: TRBV11-2; D: .; CDR3: CASSLAGEGAFF; DNA: TGTGCCAGCAGCTTAGCCGGGGAGGGAGCTTTCTTT
size: .; J: TRBJ2-6; V: TRBV20-1; D: .; CDR3: CSASGGIGQLSSGANVLTF; DNA: TGCAGTGCTAGTGGCGGAATCGGACAATTAAGCTCTGGGGCCAACGTCCTGACTTTC
size: .; J: TRBJ1-6; V: TRBV28; D: .; CDR3: CASSPSSGVNSPLHF; DNA: TGTGCCAGCAGTCCCTCGTCAGGTGTTAATTCACCCCTCCACTTT
size: few; J: TRBJ2-1; V: TRBV12-5; D: TRBD1; CDR3: CASGDRGNEQFF; DNA: TGTGCTAGTGGAGACAGGGGGAATGAGCAGTTCTTC
size: .; J: TRBJ1-3; V: TRBV9; D: .; CDR3: CASSSQVTGSSGNTIYF; DNA: TGTGCCAGCAGCTCCCAGGTTACAGGAAGCTCTGGAAACACCATATATTTT
size: .; J: TRBJ1-6; V: TRBV28; D: TRBD1; CDR3: CASSLRPGTGFNSPLHF; DNA: TGTGCCAGCAGTCTACGTCCCGGGACAGGGTTCAATTCACCCCTCCACTTT
size: .; J: TRBJ1-2; V: TRBV15; D: .; CDR3: CATTLRVNNQGYTF; DNA: TGTGCCACCACCCTGAGGGTAAATAACCAGGGCTACACCTTC
size: .; J: TRBJ1-2; V: TRBV12-3/TRBV12-4; D: .; CDR3: CASNPDRYGYTF; DNA: TGTGCCAGCAACCCGGACAGATATGGCTACACCTTC
size: .; J: TRBJ1-2; V: TRBV28; D: .; CDR3: CASSLKGIDGYGYTF; DNA: TGTGCCAGCAGCCTCAAGGGAATAGACGGCTATGGCTACACCTTC
size: once; J: TRBJ1-6; V: TRBV4-1; D: TRBD1; CDR3: CASSQRTPTGRLDNSPLHF; DNA: TGCGCCAGCAGCCAGCGAACCCCGACAGGGCGCCTAGATAATTCACCCCTCCACTTT
size: .; J: TRBJ1-4; V: TRBV5-1; D: TRBD1; CDR3: CASSASGTGNEKLFF; DNA: TGCGCCAGCAGCGCCTCCGGGACAGGGAATGAAAAACTGTTTTTT
size: .; J: TRBJ2-3; V: TRBV10-1; D: TRBD2; CDR3: CASSGGTSGTDTQYF; DNA: TGCGCCAGCAGTGGGGGGACTAGCGGCACAGATACGCAGTATTTT
size: .; J: TRBJ1-3; V: TRBV5-6; D: TRBD1; CDR3: CASSLYSPGGGNTIYF; DNA: TGTGCCAGCAGCTTGTATTCCCCAGGGGGTGGAAACACCATATATTTT
size: .; J: TRBJ1-3; V: TRBV3-1/TRBV3-2; D: .; CDR3: CASSRKRGSGNTIYF; DNA: TGTGCCAGCAGCCGCAAGAGGGGCTCTGGAAACACCATATATTTT
size: .; J: TRBJ2-1; V: TRBV5-1; D: TRBD2; CDR3: CASSLEGSGTYNEQFF; DNA: TGCGCCAGCAGCTTGGAAGGTAGCGGGACTTACAATGAGCAGTTCTTC
size: .; J: TRBJ1-2; V: TRBV12-3/TRBV12-4; D: .; CDR3: CASRRDLSYGYTF; DNA: TGTGCCTCCAGGAGGGACCTAAGCTATGGCTACACCTTC
size: .; J: TRBJ2-5; V: TRBV4-1; D: TRBD2; CDR3: CASSQDREAGLSETQYF; DNA: TGCGCCAGCAGCCAAGATCGAGAAGCGGGACTCTCTGAGACCCAGTACTTC
size: .; J: TRBJ2-3; V: TRBV28; D: .; CDR3: CASSFGTATDTQYF; DNA: TGTGCCAGCAGTTTCGGCACGGCAACAGATACGCAGTATTTT